This T cell receptor beta chain was captured in a study of T-cell memory formation after mild COVID-19 (dated by TCRdb to the early 2020s). Looking at the study overall: TCR sequence clusters from the two donors were largely donor specific. In two donors, T-cell clones that expanded and contracted after mild COVID-19 were followed by sequencing TCRalpha and TCRbeta repertoires longitudinally. The cohort was made up of two young adult volunteers, one female and one male, who were previously healthy. The paper's findings and limits, for the study overall: Contracting CD4+ clones were located mainly in the CM and EM memory subsets, whereas CD8+ clones were found to be enriched in EMRA. The detection of some responding clones in pre-infection memory suggests that pre-existing cross-reactive memory T cells joined the SARS-CoV-2 response. Only a couple of mild cases were covered by the study, and larger cohorts that include severe cases with pre-infection samples were considered necessary. Whether the second-wave clones peaking on day 37 were SARS-CoV-2 specific was not confirmed. Clones contracting from day 15 to 85 had balanced CD4/CD8 phenotypes, while a second wave expanding from day 15 to 37 was biased towards CD4+.

V is shortened by 3 bases, J by 6 bases, and the region joining them spans 15 bases. Spanning cysteine to phenylalanine, the CDR3 consists of 14 amino acids. The DNA shown is the 42-base CDR3, in frame from base 1. Taken from the germline V gene, the CDR1 and CDR2 loops are SNHLY and FYNNEI. On this clonotype: It lacks a known antigen. Base-call qualities are not available, and no considerably larger clone is one nucleotide away.

Sequencing instrument: Illumina NovaSeq 6000. Using 5'RACE with constant-segment primers, TCRalpha and TCRbeta cDNA libraries were constructed, with sample barcodes and unique molecular identifiers added in the process. RNA was extracted from every sample with Trizol reagent. The libraries were amplified in two PCR steps, and the second step added a second sample barcode and Illumina TruSeq adapters. Sequencing of the libraries was done on an Illumina NovaSeq, producing 2 x 150 bp paired-end reads. Per the original workflow: With migec v1.2.7, reads were demultiplexed and then collapsed into UMI-guided consensus sequences. Using mixcr v2.1.11, the UMI consensuses were aligned to TRA and TRB V and J templates and assembled into clonotypes. Clonotypes were classified as expanded or contracted when called significant by both edgeR and NoisET, with noise models trained on biological replicates. For edgeR calls, the thresholds were a false discovery rate-adjusted p below 0.01 and a log2 fold-change of 1. As an exploratory analysis of dynamics, PCA with hierarchical clustering was applied to max-normalized trajectories of the 1000 most abundant clonotypes. Separately sequenced CD4+ and CD8+ repertoires were used to assign a CD4 or CD8 phenotype to each responding clone. TCRdb passed the public sequencing reads through fastp at Q25 and MiXCR, retaining productive beta sequences. Identical CDR3 proteins give one entry, which carries the most common genes and DNA. These V and J calls rely on TCRdb rather than the paper's analysis. The sample table shows 400,000 to 550,000 distinct CDR3 sequences, and 20% to 30% are seen once. The ten largest make up approximately 12% of the sample.

PBMCs were isolated by Ficoll-Paque density gradient centrifugation. The source of this sequence is an adult woman who had mild COVID-19 (a few samples of this study predate the infection). The sample titles of this study are shuffled in the database, so cell type and time point are left out; the donor was told from shared clones. The V and J segments used are TRBV2 and TRBJ2-7; the D gene is perhaps TRBD1, on 6 matching bases. Input material: PBMCs or a T cell subset sorted from them (not recorded which). This receptor carries the CDR3 CASSEGRGALEQYF. The base sequence is TGTGCCAGCAGTGAGGGCAGGGGAGCTCTCGAGCAGTACTTC.